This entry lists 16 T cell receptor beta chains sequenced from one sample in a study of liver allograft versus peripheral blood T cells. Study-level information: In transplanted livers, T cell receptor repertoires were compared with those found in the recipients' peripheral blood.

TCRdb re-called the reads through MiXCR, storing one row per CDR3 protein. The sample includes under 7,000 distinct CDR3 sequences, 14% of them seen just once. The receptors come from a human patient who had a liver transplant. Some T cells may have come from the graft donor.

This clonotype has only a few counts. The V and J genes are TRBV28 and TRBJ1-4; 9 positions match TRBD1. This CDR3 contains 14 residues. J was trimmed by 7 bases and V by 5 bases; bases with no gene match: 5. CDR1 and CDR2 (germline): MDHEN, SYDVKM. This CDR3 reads CASSPRDRAEKLFF. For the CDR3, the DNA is TGTGCCAGCAGTCCCCGGGACAGGGCTGAAAAACTGTTTTTT.

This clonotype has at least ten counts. The CDR3 nucleotides are TGTGCCAGCAGCTTGATGGTGGGGTCTGGAGTAAAACTGTTTTTT. Its translation: CASSLMVGSGVKLFF. V usage is TRBV7-9 and J usage is TRBJ1-4, with D unresolved. Trimming cost V 3 bases and J 10 bases, with 18 bases left between them. CDR3 length: 15 amino acids. The V gene's germline CDR1 is SEHNR and CDR2 FQNEAQ (reference sequence).

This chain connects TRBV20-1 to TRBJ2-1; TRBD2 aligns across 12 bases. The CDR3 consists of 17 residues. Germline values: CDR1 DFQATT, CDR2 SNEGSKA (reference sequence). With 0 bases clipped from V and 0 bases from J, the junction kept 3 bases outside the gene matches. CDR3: CSARDTSGRFSYNEQFF. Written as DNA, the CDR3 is TGCAGTGCTAGAGACACTAGCGGGAGGTTCTCCTACAATGAGCAGTTCTTC.

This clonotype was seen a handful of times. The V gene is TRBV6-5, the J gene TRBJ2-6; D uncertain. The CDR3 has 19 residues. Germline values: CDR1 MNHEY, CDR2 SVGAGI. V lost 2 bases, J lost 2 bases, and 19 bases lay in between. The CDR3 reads CASSYDPYRTSPGANVLTF. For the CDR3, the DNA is TGTGCCAGCAGTTACGACCCGTACCGAACTTCCCCTGGGGCCAACGTCCTGACTTTC.

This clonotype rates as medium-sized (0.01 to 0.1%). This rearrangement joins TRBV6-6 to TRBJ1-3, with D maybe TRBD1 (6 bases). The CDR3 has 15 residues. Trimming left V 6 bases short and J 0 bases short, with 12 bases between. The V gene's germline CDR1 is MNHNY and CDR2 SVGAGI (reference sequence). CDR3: CASRQPGDSGNTIYF. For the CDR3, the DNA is TGTGCCAGCAGACAACCAGGGGACTCTGGAAACACCATATATTTT.

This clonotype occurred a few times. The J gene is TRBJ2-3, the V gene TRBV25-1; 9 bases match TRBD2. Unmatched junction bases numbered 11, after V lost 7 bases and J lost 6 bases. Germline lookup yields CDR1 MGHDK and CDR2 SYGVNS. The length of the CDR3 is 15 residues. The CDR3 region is CASTLGVSGGDTQYF. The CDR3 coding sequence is TGTGCCAGCACCCTGGGAGTTAGCGGGGGCGATACGCAGTATTTT. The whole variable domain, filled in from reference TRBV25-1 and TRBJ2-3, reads EADIYQTPRYLVIGTGKKITLECSQTMGHDKMYWYQQDPGMELHLIHYSYGVNSTEKGDLSSESTVSRIRTEHFPLTLESARPSHTSQYLCASTLGVSGGDTQYFGPGTRLTVL.

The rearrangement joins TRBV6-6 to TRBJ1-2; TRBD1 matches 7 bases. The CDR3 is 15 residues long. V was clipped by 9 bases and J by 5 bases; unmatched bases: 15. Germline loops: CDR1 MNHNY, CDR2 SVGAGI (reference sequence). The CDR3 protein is CASSQSDRVLYGYTF. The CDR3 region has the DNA TGTGCCAGTAGCCAGAGCGACAGGGTGCTGTATGGCTACACCTTC.

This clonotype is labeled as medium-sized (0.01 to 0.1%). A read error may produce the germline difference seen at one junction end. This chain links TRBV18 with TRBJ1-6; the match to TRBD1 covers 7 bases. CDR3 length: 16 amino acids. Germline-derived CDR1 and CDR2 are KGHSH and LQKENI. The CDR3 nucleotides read TGTGCCAGCTCCCCACAGGGGCCGGGTTATAATTCACCCCTCCACTTT. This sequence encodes CASSPQGPGYNSPLHF.

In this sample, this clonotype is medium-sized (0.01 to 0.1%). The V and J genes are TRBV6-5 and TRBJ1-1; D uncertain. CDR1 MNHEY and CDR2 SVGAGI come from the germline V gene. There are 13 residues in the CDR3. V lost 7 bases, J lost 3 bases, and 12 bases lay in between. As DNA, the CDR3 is TGTGCCAGCACCTCCTATCTAGACACTGAAGCTTTCTTT. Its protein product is CASTSYLDTEAFF.

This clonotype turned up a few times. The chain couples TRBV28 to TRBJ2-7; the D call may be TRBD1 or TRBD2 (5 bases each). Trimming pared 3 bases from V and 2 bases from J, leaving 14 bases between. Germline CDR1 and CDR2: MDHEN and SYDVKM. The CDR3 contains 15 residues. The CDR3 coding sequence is TGTGCCAGCAGTTTCGCGAGGGGTTTCCCCTACGAGCAGTACTTC. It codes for CASSFARGFPYEQYF.

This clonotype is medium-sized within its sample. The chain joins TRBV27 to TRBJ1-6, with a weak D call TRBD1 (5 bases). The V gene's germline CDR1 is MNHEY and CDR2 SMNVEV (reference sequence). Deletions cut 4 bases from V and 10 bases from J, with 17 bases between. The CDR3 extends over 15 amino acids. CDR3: CASSSQGVVGSPLHF. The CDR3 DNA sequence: TGTGCCAGCAGTTCCCAAGGGGTAGTTGGCTCACCCCTCCACTTT.

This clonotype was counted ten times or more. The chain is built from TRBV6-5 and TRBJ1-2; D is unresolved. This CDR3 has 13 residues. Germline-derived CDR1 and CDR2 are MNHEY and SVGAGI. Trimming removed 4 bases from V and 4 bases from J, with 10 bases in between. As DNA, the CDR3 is TGTGCCAGCAGTTCAACAGATCTCTATGGCTACACCTTC. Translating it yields CASSSTDLYGYTF.

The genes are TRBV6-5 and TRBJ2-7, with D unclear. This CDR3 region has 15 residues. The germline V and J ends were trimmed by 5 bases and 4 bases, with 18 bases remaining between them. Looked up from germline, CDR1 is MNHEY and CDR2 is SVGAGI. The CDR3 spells CASSVRAPGRYEQYF. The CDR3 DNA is TGTGCCAGCAGTGTCCGGGCCCCCGGTCGGTACGAGCAGTACTTC.

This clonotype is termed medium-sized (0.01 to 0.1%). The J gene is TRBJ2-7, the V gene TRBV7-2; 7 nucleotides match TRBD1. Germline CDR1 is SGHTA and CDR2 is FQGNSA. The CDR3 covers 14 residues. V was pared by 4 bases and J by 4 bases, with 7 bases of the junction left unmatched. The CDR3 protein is CASSSRGQVYEQYF. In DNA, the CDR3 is TGTGCCAGCAGCTCGAGGGGGCAGGTTTACGAGCAGTACTTC. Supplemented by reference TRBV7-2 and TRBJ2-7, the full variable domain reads GAGVSQSPSNKVTEKGKDVELRCDPISGHTALYWYRQSLGQGLEFLIYFQGNSAPDKSGLPSDRFSAERTGGSVSTLTIQRTQQEDSAVYLCASSSRGQVYEQYFGPGTRLTVT.

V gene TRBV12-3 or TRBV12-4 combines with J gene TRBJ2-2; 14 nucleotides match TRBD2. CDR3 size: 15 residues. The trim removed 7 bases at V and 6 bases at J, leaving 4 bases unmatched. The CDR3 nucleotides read TGTGCCAGCACCCCGACTAGCGGGAGGGCCGGGGAGCTGTTTTTT. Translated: CASTPTSGRAGELFF.

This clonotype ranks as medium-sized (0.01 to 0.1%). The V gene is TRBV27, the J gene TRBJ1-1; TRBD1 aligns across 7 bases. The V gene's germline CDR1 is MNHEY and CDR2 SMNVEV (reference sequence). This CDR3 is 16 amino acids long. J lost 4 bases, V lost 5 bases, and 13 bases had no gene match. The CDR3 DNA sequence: TGTGCCAGCAGTATCTCGACAGGGAGGGTCAGCACTGAAGCTTTCTTT. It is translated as CASSISTGRVSTEAFF.